This is a list of T cell receptor beta chains from one sample in a study of shared clonotypes between healthy human individuals. Clones were read by immunoSEQ multiplex PCR, and TCRdb kept only the in-frame ones, dropping some. The table records roughly 510,000 clones, over 75% of them present only once. Material for sequencing was PBMCs. These receptors were taken from a woman aged 40 to 55 in good health. Some clones in this sample may be carry-over from other donors' samples. Both conserved end residues are part of each CDR3. D genes are given only for firm matches. The listing skips clone size in some rows; elsewhere it reads once, few, many or a size class.

>TRBV6-4|NA|TRBJ1-2|NA
CASSDLKGYTF
TGTGCCAGCAGTGACTTGAAAGGCTACACCTTC
>TRBV7-2|NA|TRBJ2-1|TRBD2
CASSLASGNVHNEQFF
TGTGCCAGCAGCTTAGCTAGCGGGAATGTCCACAATGAGCAGTTCTTC
>TRBV14|few|TRBJ2-2|NA
CASSQDFQGNPGELFF
TGTGCCAGCAGCCAAGATTTCCAGGGGAACCCCGGGGAGCTGTTTTTT
>TRBV28|once|TRBJ2-3|NA
CASSLIPGFIDTQYF
TGTGCCAGCAGTTTAATTCCAGGGTTTATAGATACGCAGTATTTT
>TRBV6-1|NA|TRBJ1-4|NA
CASTRNRQLNEKLFF
TGTGCCAGCACCCGAAACCGGCAGCTTAATGAAAAACTGTTTTTT
>TRBV7-3|NA|TRBJ2-3|NA
CASSLGTPLGDTQYF
TGTGCCAGCAGCTTAGGGACCCCGCTGGGGGATACGCAGTATTTT
>TRBV7-2|NA|TRBJ1-2|TRBD1
CASSSTGGSHYTF
TGTGCCAGCAGCTCTACAGGGGGGAGTCACTACACCTTC
>TRBV11-3|NA|TRBJ2-2|NA
CASSLDSDLNTGELFF
TGTGCCAGCAGCCTGGACAGCGACCTTAACACCGGGGAGCTGTTTTTT
>TRBV29-1|once|TRBJ2-5|NA
CSVGLLASPRQETQYF
TGCAGCGTTGGCCTCCTGGCTTCCCCTCGCCAAGAGACCCAGTACTTC
>TRBV5-4|NA|TRBJ2-1|TRBD2
CASSSAGGDNNEQFF
TGTGCCAGCAGCTCGGCGGGGGGGGACAACAATGAGCAGTTCTTC
>TRBV6-1|many|TRBJ2-1|TRBD2
CASSDWGAGNKNEQFF
TGTGCCAGCAGTGATTGGGGAGCGGGAAATAAAAATGAGCAGTTCTTC
>TRBV9|NA|TRBJ2-7|NA
CASSPGTSYEQYF
TGTGCCAGCAGCCCAGGGACAAGTTACGAGCAGTACTTC
>TRBV7-2|NA|TRBJ2-3|TRBD2
CASSLRLAGVGTQYF
TGTGCCAGCAGTTTACGACTAGCGGGAGTGGGTACGCAGTATTTT
>TRBV27|few|TRBJ2-3|NA
CASSLTRGDTQYF
TGTGCCAGCAGTTTAACCCGAGGTGATACGCAGTATTTT
>TRBV19|NA|TRBJ2-1|NA
CASRFGGPLNEQFF
TGTGCCAGTAGATTCGGGGGGCCGCTTAATGAGCAGTTCTTC
>TRBV21-1|many|TRBJ2-7|NA
CASQEPTYEQYF
TGTGCCAGCCAGGAGCCGACCTACGAGCAGTACTTC